The clone carrying this T cell receptor (beta chain) appeared once. This specimen belongs to a study of blood T cell repertoires in COVID-19. Study summary: Spain, Italy and the United States supplied samples that represented acute and convalescent COVID-19.

In the study's own analysis: Scientists estimated how many nucleated cells there were by amplifying reference gene primers. The assay was immunoSEQ multiplex PCR, and TCRdb's table has in-frame clones only and misses some. The V and J calls and clone size come from that table; D and trimming were worked out from the DNA. In the table there are 250,000 to 300,000 clones, about 91% of which are singletons. This CDR3 contains 16 residues. V shed 1 base and J shed 2 bases, with 14 bases lying between them. In germline, CDR1 is SGHDT, CDR2 YYEEEE. This chain uses TRBV5-6 with TRBJ2-3; possibly TRBD2 for D (6 bases). The receptor comes from a woman in her fifties or sixties with acute or convalescent COVID-19. Sequenced: peripheral blood. DNA of the CDR3: TGTGCCAGCAGCTTGAAGGGGCTAGCGCCCACAGATACGCAGTATTTT. As protein: CASSLKGLAPTDTQYF. The variable domain in full, with the rest retrieved from reference TRBV5-6 and TRBJ2-3, is DAGVTQSPTHLIKTRGQQVTLRCSPKSGHDTVSWYQQALGQGPQFIFQYYEEEERQRGNFPDRFSGHQFPNYSSELNVNALLLGDSALYLCASSLKGLAPTDTQYFGPGTRLTVL.